This T cell receptor beta chain came from a study of blood T cells in healthy people across ages. Alongside a J-beta primer mix, a sample-barcoded 5' primer served in a second PCR lasting roughly 6 to 12 cycles. Template switching added a 12-random-nucleotide identifier to every cDNA molecule. One entry per CDR3 protein, called by TCRdb with MiXCR from the 5' RACE reads. The table shows 1.5 million to 2 million distinct CDR3 sequences, with 39% occurring only once. All donors came from Russia, were Caucasian and healthy, and spanned ages 6 to 90. The sample, about 10 milliliters of peripheral blood, was drawn from each donor. The ends were cut back, 4 bases at V and 4 bases at J, with 22 bases in the middle. The CDR3 has 17 residues. CDR1 SEHNR and CDR2 FQNEAQ come from the germline V gene (reference sequence).

The sequence came from a human donor in good health. Sequenced sample: blood. The rearrangement uses TRBV7-9 and TRBJ1-2, with D possibly being TRBD1 (6 bases). This CDR3 is CASSSNWAGAVPYGYTF. CDR3 nucleotides: TGTGCCAGCAGCTCAAATTGGGCGGGGGCAGTACCCTATGGCTACACCTTC.